The entry below describes one T cell receptor beta chain. The data belong to a study of radiation and T cells in renal cell carcinoma. The CDR3 is 15 amino acids. V was clipped by 2 bases and J by 4 bases; unmatched bases: 2. CDR1 and CDR2 (germline): SGHVS, FQNEAQ. Time point given: baseline pretreatment blood. Noted treatment: 15 Gy SBRT to primary tumor, nephrectomy 4 weeks later. Profiled with immunoSEQ multiplex PCR; TCRdb holds only in-frame clones, not every one. The repertoire includes 100,000 to 150,000 clones, roughly 80% of them detected once, and less than 3.5% sits in the top ten. Sequencing was performed on blood, taken from a patient whose treatment included radiotherapy and nephrectomy. The source of this sequence is a woman in her sixties or seventies with renal cell carcinoma. V is TRBV7-8 and J is TRBJ2-1; 10 bases align to TRBD2. The CDR3 coding sequence is TGTGCCAGCAGCTTACGACTAGCGGGTTACAATGAGCAGTTCTTC. Its translation is CASSLRLAGYNEQFF.